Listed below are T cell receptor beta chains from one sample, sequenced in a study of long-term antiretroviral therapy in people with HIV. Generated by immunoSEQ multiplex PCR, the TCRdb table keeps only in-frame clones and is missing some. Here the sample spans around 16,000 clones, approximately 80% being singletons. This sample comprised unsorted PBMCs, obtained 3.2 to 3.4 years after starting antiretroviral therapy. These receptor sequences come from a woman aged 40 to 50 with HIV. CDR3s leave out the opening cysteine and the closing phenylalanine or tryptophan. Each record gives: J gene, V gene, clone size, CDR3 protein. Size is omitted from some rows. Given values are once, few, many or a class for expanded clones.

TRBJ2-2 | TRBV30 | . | AWSLGQKNTGELF
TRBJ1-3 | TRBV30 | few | AWSGSSGNTIY
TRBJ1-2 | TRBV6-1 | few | ASSEALAGGLNYGYT
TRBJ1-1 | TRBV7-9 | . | ASSLVGAGEAF
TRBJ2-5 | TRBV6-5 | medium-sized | ASSPGGSVGETQY
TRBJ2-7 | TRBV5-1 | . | ASSSGLPDYEQY
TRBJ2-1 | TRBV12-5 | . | ASGSGQSSYNEQF
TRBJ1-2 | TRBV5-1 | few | ASSSEEEAYGYT
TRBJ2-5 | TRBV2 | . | ASREGTSWEQETQY
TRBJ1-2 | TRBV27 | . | ASSTIGTGDYGYT
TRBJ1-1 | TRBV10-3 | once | AISEQPNTEAF
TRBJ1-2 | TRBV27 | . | ASSSWQGSNYGYT
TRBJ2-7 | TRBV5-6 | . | ASSLGWGRYEQY
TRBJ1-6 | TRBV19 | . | ASSISPRVGSPLH
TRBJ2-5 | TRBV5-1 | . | ASSSKETQY
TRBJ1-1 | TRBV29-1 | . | SVGGLQDRGGTEAF
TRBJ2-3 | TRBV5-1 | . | ASLRSGGAGDTQY
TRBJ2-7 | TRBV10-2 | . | ASSEATGPMTSYEQY
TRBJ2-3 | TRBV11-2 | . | ASSLEGTSALWPADTQY
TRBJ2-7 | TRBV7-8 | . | ASSLVTGDYEQY
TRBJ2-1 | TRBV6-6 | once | ASILKTGGVGNEQF
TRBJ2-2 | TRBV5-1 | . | ASQVQGAPELF
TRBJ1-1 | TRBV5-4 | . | ASSFQGAGTEAF
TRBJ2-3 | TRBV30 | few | AWTTGVITTDTQY
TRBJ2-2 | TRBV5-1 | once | ASSLGLANTGELF
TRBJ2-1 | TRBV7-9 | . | ASSLGYSSEQF
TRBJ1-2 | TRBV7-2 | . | ASSKTGYSYGYT
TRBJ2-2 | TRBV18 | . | ASSPSDTGTVNTGELF
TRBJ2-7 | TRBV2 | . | ASSELGTGPYYEQY
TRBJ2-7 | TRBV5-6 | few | ASSYLGTGPYEQY
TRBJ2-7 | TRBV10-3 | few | ATAGGDNYEQY
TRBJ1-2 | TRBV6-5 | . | ASSYAAGVNGYT
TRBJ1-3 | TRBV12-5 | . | ASGLVVASRGNTIY
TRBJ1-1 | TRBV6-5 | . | ASSDAGQAVSF
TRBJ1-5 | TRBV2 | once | ASSGQGGRQPQH
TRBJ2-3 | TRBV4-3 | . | ASSQAQRDTQY
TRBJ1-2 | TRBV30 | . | AWSVTGAYGYT
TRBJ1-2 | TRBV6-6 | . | ASSYPGTGFRGYT
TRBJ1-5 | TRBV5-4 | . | ASSLQGSNQPQH